This T cell receptor (beta chain) comes out of a study of CD8 T cells in ankylosing spondylitis. A remark on this clonotype: Its specificity is not known.

Quantitative 5'-RACE with molecular barcodes produced the TCR beta libraries. TCRdb analysed the 5' RACE reads with MiXCR anew, one entry per CDR3 protein. The sample lists 350,000 to 450,000 distinct CDR3 sequences, about 25% occurring once. The study, taken as a whole, reports: Typical of ankylosing spondylitis blood, it appeared, was a TCR beta motif of eight highly homologous variants.

The germline V gene has CDR1 SGHRS and CDR2 YFSETQ. Between the trimmed V and J ends, which lost 4 bases and 1 base, there was a span of 12 bases. This CDR3 is 14 amino acids long. The sample was blood, either unsorted or a sorted T cell fraction (not recorded which). This TCR came from a male donor with ankylosing spondylitis. V gene TRBV5-1 combines with J gene TRBJ2-7; D perhaps matches TRBD1 (6 bases). CDR3 sequence reads: CASSTGTPSYEQYF. The DNA of the CDR3 is TGCGCCAGCAGCACCGGGACACCTTCCTACGAGCAGTACTTC.